What follows are 25 T cell receptor beta chains derived from one specimen sequenced in a study of blood T cell repertoires in COVID-19. Profiling relied on immunoSEQ multiplex PCR, and the TCRdb table lists in-frame clones only, not all of them. The table records some 200,000 clones, roughly four fifths of them present only once. Source material: PBMCs or T cells enriched from blood (not recorded which). The receptors were sampled from a man in his forties or fifties who had recovered from COVID-19.

The chain is built from TRBV19 and TRBJ2-1, with D possibly being TRBD2 (5 bases). V lost 7 bases and J 3 bases, leaving 16 bases between the germline ends. Per germline, CDR1 LNHDA and CDR2 SQIVND (reference sequence). This CDR3 has 15 residues. The CDR3 here is CASTKLVGGYNEQFF. CDR3 bases: TGTGCCAGTACAAAACTCGTCGGAGGCTACAATGAGCAGTTCTTC. The variable domain in full, completed from reference TRBV19 and TRBJ2-1, reads DGGITQSPKYLFRKEGQNVTLSCEQNLNHDAMYWYRQDPGQGLRLIYYSQIVNDFQKGDIAEGYSVSREKKESFPLTVTSAQKNPTAFYLCASTKLVGGYNEQFFGPGTRLTVL.

The chain links TRBV4-2 to TRBJ2-7; 8 nucleotides align to TRBD2. The CDR3 contains 20 residues. V gave up 0 bases and J gave up 1 base; unmatched junction bases: 17. Germline V gene data show CDR1 as LGHNA and CDR2 as YNFKEQ. DNA for the CDR3: TGTGCCAGCAGCCAAGAGGTAACCTTGTTCAGCGGGAGAGAATCCTACGAGCAGTACTTC. Protein product: CASSQEVTLFSGRESYEQYF.

A single count supports this clone. This rearrangement joins TRBV5-5 to TRBJ2-3; 11 nucleotides line up with TRBD1. The V gene end was trimmed by 0 bases and the J gene end by 4 bases; junction bases not matched to a gene: 7. Germline V gene sequence: CDR1 SGHKS, CDR2 YYEKEE (reference sequence). This CDR3 region has 17 residues. In DNA form, the CDR3 reads TGTGCCAGCAGCTTGGCCTTAGGACAGGGGGCTTCAGATACGCAGTATTTT. Amino acid sequence: CASSLALGQGASDTQYF. Complete variable domain (other parts from reference TRBV5-5 and TRBJ2-3): DAGVTQSPTHLIKTRGQQVTLRCSPISGHKSVSWYQQVLGQGPQFIFQYYEKEERGRGNFPDRFSARQFPNYSSELNVNALLLGDSALYLCASSLALGQGASDTQYFGPGTRLTVL.

The table lists this clone with a count of one. This sequence joins TRBV28 and TRBJ1-2; unclear D gene. Germline V lookup: CDR1 MDHEN, CDR2 SYDVKM. With 3 bases removed from V and 5 bases from J, the gap between germline ends came to 10 bases. The CDR3 length is 13 residues. The chain's CDR3 is CASSFINIYGYTF. CDR3 DNA sequence: TGTGCCAGCAGTTTTATTAATATTTATGGCTACACCTTC.

This clone was seen a handful of times. This rearrangement joins TRBV10-3 to TRBJ2-1, with unresolved D. The V and J ends lost 0 bases and 0 bases respectively, with 12 bases between them. The CDR3 runs to 17 residues. Per germline, CDR1 ENHRY and CDR2 SYGVKD. The CDR3 loop reads CAISESAHSSSYNEQFF. CDR3 bases: TGTGCCATCAGTGAGTCCGCCCATTCGAGCTCCTACAATGAGCAGTTCTTC.

J is TRBJ2-6 and V is TRBV28; 8 bases are a match to TRBD2. The CDR3 runs 16 residues. V shed 7 bases and J 3 bases; nucleotides not matched to a gene: 8. The V gene's germline CDR1 is MDHEN and CDR2 SYDVKM. The CDR3 reads CASTSGGALGANVLTF. CDR3 bases: TGTGCCAGCACCTCCGGGGGGGCGCTTGGGGCCAACGTCCTGACTTTC.

The chain links TRBV7-2 to TRBJ1-2, with D hard to call. Trimming pared 4 bases from V and 7 bases from J, leaving 10 bases between. Germline-derived CDR1 and CDR2 are SGHTA and FQGNSA. The CDR3 has 12 residues. The CDR3 spells CASSYYRGGYTF. CDR3 DNA: TGTGCCAGCAGCTACTACCGCGGTGGCTACACCTTC.

The V and J genes are TRBV18 and TRBJ2-2, with 10 bases fitting TRBD1. CDR3 length: 17 residues. The trim removed 3 bases at V and 0 bases at J, leaving 4 bases unmatched. Germline-derived CDR1 and CDR2 are KGHSH and LQKENI. The CDR3 nucleotides read TGTGCCAGCTCACCGTGGGACAGGGGCCCGAACACCGGGGAGCTGTTTTTT. Its translation: CASSPWDRGPNTGELFF.

This sequence joins TRBV6-5 and TRBJ2-7; D might be TRBD1 (6 bases). CDR1 is MNHEY and CDR2 is SVGAGI in the germline V gene. V lost 2 bases and J 0 bases, leaving 8 bases between the germline ends. The CDR3 sequence is 14 residues long. CDR3 coding DNA: TGTGCCAGCAGTTACAGGGGGAGCTCCTACGAGCAGTACTTC. This gives the protein CASSYRGSSYEQYF.

This sequence joins TRBV3-1 (or the pseudogene TRBV3-2) and TRBJ2-7; 12 bases are shared with TRBD2. The CDR3 loop spans 15 amino acids. CDR1 is LGHDT, CDR2 YNNKEL, per germline (reference sequence). V lost 4 bases to trimming and J lost 9 bases; unmatched junction nucleotides: 10. The CDR3: CASSPPGLAGIGQYF. DNA for the CDR3: TGTGCCAGCAGCCCCCCCGGACTAGCGGGAATTGGGCAGTACTTC.

The chain carries TRBV18 and TRBJ1-3; D unresolved. Germline V gives CDR1 KGHSH, CDR2 LQKENI. CDR3 length equals 16 residues. Between the trimmed V and J ends, which lost 1 base and 0 bases, there was a span of 10 bases. In DNA form, the CDR3 reads TGTGCCAGCTCACCACGTGAGGGAAGCTCTGGAAACACCATATATTTT. Amino acid sequence: CASSPREGSSGNTIYF.

The CDR3 loop is CASSYSSDGWTEAFF. CDR3 DNA: TGTGCCAGCAGTTACTCTTCTGACGGGTGGACTGAAGCTTTCTTT. The rearrangement links TRBV6-5 to TRBJ1-1; D ambiguous. Germline values: CDR1 MNHEY, CDR2 SVGAGI. The CDR3 sequence is 15 residues long. V was shortened by 0 bases and J by 5 bases, with 13 bases between the two germline ends.

The V and J genes are TRBV30 and TRBJ2-3; 9 positions agree with TRBD1. Germline loops: CDR1 GTSNPN, CDR2 SVGIG (reference sequence). The CDR3 length is 17 residues. V gave up 3 bases and J gave up 4 bases; unmatched junction bases: 14. The CDR3 DNA reads TGTGCCTGGAGCAGGGGACAGGGAGGGAGGAGCTCAGATACGCAGTATTTT. Translated, it gives CAWSRGQGGRSSDTQYF. Variable domain in full (rest from reference TRBV30 and TRBJ2-3): SQTIHQWPATLVQPVGSPLSLECTVEGTSNPNLYWYRQAAGRGLQLLFYSVGIGQISSEVPQNLSASRPQDRQFILSSKKLLLSDSGFYLCAWSRGQGGRSSDTQYFGPGTRLTVL.

The chain couples TRBV6-5 to TRBJ2-7; the D gene is possibly TRBD1 (6 bases). Germline V gene lookup returns CDR1 MNHEY and CDR2 SVGAGI. CDR3 length equals 12 residues. V was trimmed by 6 bases and J by 5 bases, leaving 11 bases between them. The CDR3 here is CASRVRQDEQYV. CDR3 coding DNA: TGTGCCAGCAGAGTGCGACAGGACGAGCAGTACGTC.

V usage is TRBV10-3 and J usage is TRBJ1-1; tentative D call: TRBD1 (5 bases). V lost 1 base and J 7 bases, leaving 16 bases between the germline ends. This CDR3 contains 15 residues. Per germline, CDR1 ENHRY and CDR2 SYGVKD. CDR3 sequence (DNA): TGTGCCATCAGTGAGTGGACTCAGGGAGGGGTTGAAGCTTTCTTT. Translation: CAISEWTQGGVEAFF.

DNA of the CDR3: TGCGCCAGCAGCTCCCGGACGGGGGGCTACACCTTC. Protein product: CASSSRTGGYTF. The gene calls are TRBV4-3 and TRBJ1-2; D is unclear. Trimming shortened V by 5 bases and J by 8 bases, and 12 bases separated the two germline ends. The germline gives CDR1 LGHNA, CDR2 YSLEER. CDR3 length equals 12 residues.

The chain employs TRBV19 and TRBJ1-1; possibly TRBD1 for D (6 bases). CDR3 length equals 16 residues. CDR1 and CDR2 (germline): LNHDA, SQIVND (reference sequence). V was clipped by 7 bases and J by 5 bases, with 23 bases between them. CDR3 in amino acids: CASTIQGPLSGTEAFF. The CDR3 region has the DNA TGTGCCAGTACCATCCAGGGGCCCCTGTCGGGGACTGAAGCTTTCTTT.

The chain links TRBV7-3 to TRBJ2-1; D remains unclear. Deletions cut 2 bases from V and 4 bases from J, with 12 bases between. Germline assignment: CDR1 SGHTA and CDR2 FQGTGA. The CDR3 has 15 amino acids. DNA for the CDR3: TGTGCCAGCAGCTTATTCCCAGGCTCATACAATGAGCAGTTCTTC. Protein product: CASSLFPGSYNEQFF.

The chain carries TRBV5-1 and TRBJ2-1; no clear D gene. Trimming took 0 bases from V and 2 from J, leaving 12 bases between them. In germline, CDR1 is SGHRS, CDR2 YFSETQ. This CDR3 contains 16 residues. The CDR3, as DNA: TGCGCCAGCAGCTTGGTCCAGACAATAACCTACAATGAGCAGTTCTTC. Its protein is CASSLVQTITYNEQFF. The variable domain in full, with the rest retrieved from reference TRBV5-1 and TRBJ2-1, is KAGVTQTPRYLIKTRGQQVTLSCSPISGHRSVSWYQQTPGQGLQFLFEYFSETQRNKGNFPGRFSGRQFSNSRSEMNVSTLELGDSALYLCASSLVQTITYNEQFFGPGTRLTVL.

The rearrangement links TRBV9 to TRBJ1-2, with D possibly TRBD1 on 6 matching bases. Germline assignment: CDR1 SGDLS and CDR2 YYNGEE. This CDR3 is built from 15 residues. Trimming removed 4 bases at V and 5 bases at J, with 18 bases between. Here the CDR3 DNA reads TGTGCCAGCAGCCCTCAGACAGGCTACGCTTATGGCTACACCTTC. Amino acids: CASSPQTGYAYGYTF.

The chain recombines TRBV7-9 with TRBJ2-5; TRBD1 aligns across 7 bases. Trimming took 11 bases from V and 4 from J; bases not matched to a gene: 13. The germline V gene has CDR1 SEHNR and CDR2 FQNEAQ (reference sequence). CDR3 length equals 14 residues. CDR3 sequence reads: CAGTDRQGSETQYF. For the CDR3, the DNA is TGTGCCGGGACGGACCGACAGGGCTCAGAGACCCAGTACTTC.

This chain links TRBV19 with TRBJ2-7, with 16 bases matching TRBD2. CDR1 is LNHDA and CDR2 is SQIVND in the germline V gene (reference sequence). The CDR3 extends over 16 amino acids. V shed 4 bases and J 6 bases; nucleotides not matched to a gene: 6. The CDR3 loop reads CASSRGLAGGLVEQYF. CDR3 nucleotides: TGTGCCAGTAGTAGGGGACTAGCGGGAGGGCTTGTCGAGCAGTACTTC.

This chain links TRBV6-5 with TRBJ2-2; possibly TRBD2 for D (6 bases). V lost 6 bases and J 6 bases, leaving 11 bases between the germline ends. Germline CDR1 MNHEY, CDR2 SVGAGI. The CDR3 totals 13 residues. The CDR3 is CASSPGVAGELFF. CDR3 nucleotides: TGTGCCAGCAGCCCGGGAGTCGCCGGGGAGCTGTTTTTT.

V is TRBV29-1 and J is TRBJ2-7; 7 bases align to TRBD2. The J segment lost 2 bases and the V segment lost 0 bases, leaving 4 bases of the junction unmatched. Germline values: CDR1 SQVTM, CDR2 ANQGSEA. This CDR3 is built from 14 residues. The CDR3 DNA is TGCAGCGTTGAAGACCCTAGCGGAACCTACGAGCAGTACTTC. This gives the protein CSVEDPSGTYEQYF.

This sequence joins TRBV5-1 and TRBJ2-2, with TRBD2 matching over 9 bases. This CDR3 spans 13 amino acids. Germline assignment: CDR1 SGHRS and CDR2 YFSETQ. With V trimmed by 6 bases and J by 5 bases, 2 bases remained unmatched. The CDR3 is CASNAGGTGELFF. CDR3 nucleotide sequence: TGCGCCAGCAACGCGGGGGGGACCGGGGAGCTGTTTTTT.